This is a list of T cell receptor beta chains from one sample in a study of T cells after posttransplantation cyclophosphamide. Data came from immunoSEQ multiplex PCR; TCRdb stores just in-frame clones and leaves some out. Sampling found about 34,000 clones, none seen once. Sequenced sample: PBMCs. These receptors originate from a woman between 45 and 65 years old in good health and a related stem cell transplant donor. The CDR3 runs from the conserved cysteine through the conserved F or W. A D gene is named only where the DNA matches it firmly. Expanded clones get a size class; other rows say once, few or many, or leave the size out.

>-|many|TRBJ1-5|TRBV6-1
TGTGCCAGCAGTGAACTTTCGGGGTATAGCAATCAGCCCCAGCATTTT
CASSELSGYSNQPQHF
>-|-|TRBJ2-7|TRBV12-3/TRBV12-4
TGTGCCAGTGCCTTCGGGAGAGCGGCGGGTTTGCAGTACTTC
CASAFGRAAGLQYF
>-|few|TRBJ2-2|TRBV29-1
TGCAGCGGACAGCGAGGGGACACCGGGGAGCTGTTTTTT
CSGQRGDTGELFF
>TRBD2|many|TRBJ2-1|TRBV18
TGTGCCAGCTCACTAGCGGGAGGGGTCAATGAGCAGTTCTTC
CASSLAGGVNEQFF
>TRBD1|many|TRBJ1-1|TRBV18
TGTGCCAGCGCACAGGGGGACACTGAAGCTTTCTTT
CASAQGDTEAFF
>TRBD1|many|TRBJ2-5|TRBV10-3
TGTGCCAGCCGGGACAGGGGGCAGGGGGTCCAAGAGACCCAGTACTTC
CASRDRGQGVQETQYF
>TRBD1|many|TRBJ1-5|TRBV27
TGTGCCAGCAGCCTAGGACAGGAGGTCGCGCCCCAGCATTTT
CASSLGQEVAPQHF
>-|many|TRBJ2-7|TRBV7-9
TGTGCCAGCAGCTTAGTCCCTAGCTACTACGAGCAGTACTTC
CASSLVPSYYEQYF
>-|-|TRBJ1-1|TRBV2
TGTGCCAGCTCCGAATCGGGGTTCCCCGAAGCTTTCTTT
CASSESGFPEAFF
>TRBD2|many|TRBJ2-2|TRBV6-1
TGTGCCAGCAGTGCTACTAGCGGGAACACCGGGGAGCTGTTTTTT
CASSATSGNTGELFF
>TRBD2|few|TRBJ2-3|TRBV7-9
TGTGCCAGCAGAGCGGGAGTCAGCCCTAGCACAGATACGCAGTATTTT
CASRAGVSPSTDTQYF
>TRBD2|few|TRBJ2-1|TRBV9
TGTGCCAGCAGCGTCTCTAGCGGAACCTACAATGAGCAGTTCTTC
CASSVSSGTYNEQFF
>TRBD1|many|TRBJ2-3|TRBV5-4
TGTGCCAGCAGCTCGGGAGGACAGGGGGAGACGGGAGATACGCAGTATTTT
CASSSGGQGETGDTQYF
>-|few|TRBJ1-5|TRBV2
TGTGCCAGCAGTGTGATCAGCGGGACGCAGCCCCAGCATTTT
CASSVISGTQPQHF
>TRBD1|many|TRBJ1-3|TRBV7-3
TGTGCCAGCAGCTCAGGGGGCCAGGGGACTGGAAACACCATATATTTT
CASSSGGQGTGNTIYF
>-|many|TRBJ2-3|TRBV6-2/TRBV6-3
TGTGCCAGCAGTAACATCGGCGGACTAACCTCTCGTCAAGATACGCAGTATTTT
CASSNIGGLTSRQDTQYF
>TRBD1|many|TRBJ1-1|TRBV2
TGTGCCAGCAGTTCACAGGGGGCTCTGGGTGCTTTCTTT
CASSSQGALGAFF
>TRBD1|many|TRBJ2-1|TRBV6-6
TGTGCCAGCAGCCCGGGACAGGGACGCAATGAGCAGTTCTTC
CASSPGQGRNEQFF
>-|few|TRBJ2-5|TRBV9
TGTGCCAGCAGCGGCGGGGTGGGTTGGGGGGAGACCCAGTACTTC
CASSGGVGWGETQYF
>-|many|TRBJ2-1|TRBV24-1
TGTGCCACCAGTGATTTTGTCAGGAAGGGTGTCGATGAGCAGTTCTTC
CATSDFVRKGVDEQFF
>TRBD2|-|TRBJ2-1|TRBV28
TGTGCCAGCAGTCCCCTAGCGGGGGCTTACAATGAGCAGTTCTTC
CASSPLAGAYNEQFF
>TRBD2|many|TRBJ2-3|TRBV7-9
TGTGCCAGCAGCTCAGGGGACTACGCGGGAGGGCCTACAGATACGCAGTATTTT
CASSSGDYAGGPTDTQYF
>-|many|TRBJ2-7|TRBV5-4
TGTGCCAGCAGCTTGGACTCGGGGGAGCAGTACTTC
CASSLDSGEQYF
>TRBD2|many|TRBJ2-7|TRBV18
TGTGCCAGCTCACCACGTTTGGGGCTAGCGGGAGGGGCCTACGAGCAGTACTTC
CASSPRLGLAGGAYEQYF
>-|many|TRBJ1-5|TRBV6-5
TGTGCCAGCAGTTCTGAAGGTCCTCGTTCCAATCAGCCCCAGCATTTT
CASSSEGPRSNQPQHF
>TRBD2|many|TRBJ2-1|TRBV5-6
TGTGCCAGCAGCTTACTAGCGGGAACGGAGAATGAGCAGTTCTTC
CASSLLAGTENEQFF
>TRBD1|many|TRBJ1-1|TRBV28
TGTGCCAGCGTCCTCCAGGGGGTTACTGAAGCTTTCTTT
CASVLQGVTEAFF
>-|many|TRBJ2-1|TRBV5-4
TGTGCCAGCAGCCCCCCGCCCGGGAGCGGTCATGAGCAGTTCTTC
CASSPPPGSGHEQFF
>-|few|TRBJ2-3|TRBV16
TGTGCCAGCAGCCAATCCGAGGGAGATACGCAGTATTTT
CASSQSEGDTQYF
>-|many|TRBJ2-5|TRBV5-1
TGCGCCAGCAGCTTGGCCAGAGAGACCCAGTACTTC
CASSLARETQYF
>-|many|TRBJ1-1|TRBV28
TGTGCCAGCAGTTTATCGGTGAACACTGAAGCTTTCTTT
CASSLSVNTEAFF
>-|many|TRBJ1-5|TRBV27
TGTGCCAGCAGTTTGGACAGCGATCAGCCCCAGCATTTT
CASSLDSDQPQHF
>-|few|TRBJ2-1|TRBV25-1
TGTGCCAGCAGTGACGGACAGGGAAGCGGGAGAGGGAATGAGCAGTTCTTC
CASSDGQGSGRGNEQFF
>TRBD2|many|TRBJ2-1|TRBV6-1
TGTGCCAGCGTTAATCCGGGAGGGACTTACAATGAGCAGTTCTTC
CASVNPGGTYNEQFF
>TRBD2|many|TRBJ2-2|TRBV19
TGTGCCAGTCATCCCCTAGCGGGAGACGGCACCGGGGAGCTGTTTTTT
CASHPLAGDGTGELFF
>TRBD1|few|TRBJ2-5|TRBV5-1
TGCGCCAGCAGTTTTCCGGGACAGGAGTCCTTCGAGACCCAGTACTTC
CASSFPGQESFETQYF
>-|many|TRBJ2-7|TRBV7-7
TGTGCCAGCAGCCACCGATTGACAGGCCAGCAGTACTTC
CASSHRLTGQQYF
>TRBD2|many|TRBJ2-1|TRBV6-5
TGTGCCAGCAGTTACTCAGGGTCGGGTGGGGGGACTAGTCTGTTCTTC
CASSYSGSGGGTSLFF
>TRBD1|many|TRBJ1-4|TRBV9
TGTGCCAGCAGCGTAGGACAGGGGAATAATGAAAAACTGTTTTTT
CASSVGQGNNEKLFF
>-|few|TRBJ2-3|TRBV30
TGTGCCTGGAGTGTTGGGCTAGCTGGGTTAGATACGCAGTATTTT
CAWSVGLAGLDTQYF
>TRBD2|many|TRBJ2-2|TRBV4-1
TGCGCCAGCAGCCAAGATGGACTAGCGGGGAACACCGGGGAGCTGTTTTTT
CASSQDGLAGNTGELFF
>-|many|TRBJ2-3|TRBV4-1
TGCGCCAGCAGCCAAGAGGTTACAGGGACGGGCACAGATACGCAGTATTTT
CASSQEVTGTGTDTQYF
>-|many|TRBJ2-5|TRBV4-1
TGCGCCAGCAGCCACGCGGGACTCCAAGAGACCCAGTACTTC
CASSHAGLQETQYF
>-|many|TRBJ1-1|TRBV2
TGTGCCAGCAGTTATACAGAGAACACTGAAGCTTTCTTT
CASSYTENTEAFF
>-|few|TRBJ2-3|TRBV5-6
TGTGCCAGCGGGCCAACTCCGGGCGGCCCTAGGGGGCAGTATTTT
CASGPTPGGPRGQYF
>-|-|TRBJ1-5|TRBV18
TGTGCCAGCCACGACCGGGGGGCGGCTCAGCCCCAGCATTTT
CASHDRGAAQPQHF